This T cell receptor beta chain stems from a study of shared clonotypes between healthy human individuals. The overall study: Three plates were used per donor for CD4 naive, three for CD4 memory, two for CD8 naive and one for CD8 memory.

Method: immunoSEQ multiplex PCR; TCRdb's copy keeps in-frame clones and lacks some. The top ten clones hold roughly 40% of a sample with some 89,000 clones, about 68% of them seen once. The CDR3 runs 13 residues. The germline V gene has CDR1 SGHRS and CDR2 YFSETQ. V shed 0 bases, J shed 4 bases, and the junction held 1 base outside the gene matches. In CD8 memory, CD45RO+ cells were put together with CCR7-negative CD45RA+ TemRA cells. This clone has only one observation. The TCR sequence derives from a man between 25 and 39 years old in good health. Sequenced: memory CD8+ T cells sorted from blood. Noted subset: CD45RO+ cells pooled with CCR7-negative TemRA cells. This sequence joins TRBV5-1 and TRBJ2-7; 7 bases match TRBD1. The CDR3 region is CASSLEGQYEQYF. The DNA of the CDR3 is TGCGCCAGCAGCTTGGAGGGACAGTACGAGCAGTACTTC.